This T cell receptor beta chain derives from a study of T cell responses to AZD1222 COVID-19 vaccine. Produced via immunoSEQ multiplex PCR; TCRdb's table is partial and in-frame only. The table has 90,000 to 150,000 clones, around 92% seen once. A remark on this clone: The antigen remains unidentified.

Study-level results: With dominance at 160-218 and 743-854, vaccine-associated CD4 TCRs spanned spike. There were mostly white British donors and more females than males, and clonal diversity was possibly underestimated. Baseline serology detected seropositivity in only 6 or 7 AZD1222 recipients. A rise in Spike-specific TCR breadth and depth followed two AZD1222 doses.

V lost 0 bases to trimming and J lost 6 bases, with 17 bases between them. This CDR3 contains 16 residues. Germline V lookup: CDR1 LGHDT, CDR2 YNNKEL (reference sequence). The sequence was collected from an adult in good health. Sequencing used peripheral blood, obtained on day 0 of AZD1222 vaccination. The rearrangement uses TRBV3-1 (or the pseudogene TRBV3-2) and TRBJ1-1; unclear D gene. This CDR3 is CASSQDQQFFIAEAFF. In DNA, the CDR3 is TGTGCCAGCAGCCAAGATCAACAGTTCTTTATCGCTGAAGCTTTCTTT.